One sample yielded the 23 T cell receptor beta chains listed below, sequenced in a study of cytomegalovirus exposure and HLA in healthy donors. Both 60 Vbeta primers and 13 Jbeta primers went into the PCR. Sequencing used immunoSEQ multiplex PCR; TCRdb keeps in-frame clones, though not all of them. The data contain more than 85,000 clones, 75% to 80% of them singletons. The sequenced sample consisted of PBMCs. The source is a female donor in good health and CMV-seronegative.

The V gene is TRBV10-3, the J gene TRBJ2-3, with a weak D call TRBD1 (6 bases). Germline CDR1 is ENHRY and CDR2 is SYGVKD. V dropped 8 bases and J dropped 4 bases, with 13 bases sitting between them. The CDR3 sequence is 13 residues long. The CDR3 sequence is CAIGLGAPDTQYF. The DNA of the CDR3 is TGTGCCATCGGGCTGGGGGCTCCAGATACGCAGTATTTT.

The rearrangement uses TRBV11-2 and TRBJ2-5; 7 bases are a match to TRBD2. Trimming took 6 bases from V and 2 from J; bases not matched to a gene: 6. The CDR3 loop spans 14 amino acids. The V gene's germline CDR1 is SGHAT and CDR2 FQNNGV. This CDR3 is CASRPGLLQETQYF. CDR3 coding DNA: TGTGCCAGCAGACCGGGACTATTACAAGAGACCCAGTACTTC.

This sequence joins TRBV5-1 and TRBJ1-4; weak D call: TRBD1 (6 bases). The CDR3 runs 13 residues. Germline V lookup: CDR1 SGHRS, CDR2 YFSETQ. The ends were cut back, 4 bases at V and 5 bases at J, with 9 bases in the middle. CDR3 sequence (DNA): TGCGCCAGCAGCCGACAGGTGAATGAAAAACTGTTTTTT. Its protein product is CASSRQVNEKLFF.

By share, this clone counts as medium-sized. This rearrangement joins TRBV4-1 to TRBJ1-1, with unresolved D. CDR1 and CDR2 from the germline V gene are MGHRA and YSYEKL. This CDR3 has 13 amino acids. Between the trimmed V and J ends, which lost 1 base and 4 bases, there was a span of 7 bases. CDR3 bases: TGCGCCAGCAGCCAAGCACTGTCCACTGAAGCTTTCTTT. It codes for CASSQALSTEAFF.

This chain uses TRBV10-2 with TRBJ2-5, with D possibly matching TRBD2 (6 bases). CDR3 length equals 15 residues. Trimming stripped 0 bases from V and 3 bases from J, with 11 bases between. Germline V gene data show CDR1 as WSHSY and CDR2 as SAAADI. The CDR3 here is CASSESWASEETQYF. In nucleotides, the CDR3 is TGCGCCAGCAGTGAGTCGTGGGCTAGCGAAGAGACCCAGTACTTC.

V and J are TRBV6-4 and TRBJ1-5, with D maybe TRBD1 (5 bases). Between the trimmed V and J ends, which lost 6 bases and 0 bases, there was a span of 12 bases. The length of the CDR3 is 15 residues. Germline CDR1 is MRHNA and CDR2 is SNTAGT. The CDR3 sequence is CASRGGSYSNQPQHF. CDR3 DNA sequence: TGTGCCAGCAGGGGGGGTTCTTATAGCAATCAGCCCCAGCATTTT.

This chain uses TRBV5-1 with TRBJ2-6; 8 nucleotides agree with TRBD1. This CDR3 has 18 residues. CDR1 is SGHRS and CDR2 is YFSETQ in the germline V gene. Unmatched junction bases numbered 9, after V lost 4 bases and J lost 0 bases. CDR3 sequence (DNA): TGCGCCAGCAGCCCCGGACAGGGTTCGCCCTCTGGGGCCAACGTCCTGACTTTC. Amino acid sequence: CASSPGQGSPSGANVLTF.

The table lists this clone with a few counts. The CDR3 region has the DNA TGTGCCAGCAGTAAGGACAGCCCCTATAATTCACCCCTCCACTTT. It yields the protein CASSKDSPYNSPLHF. The chain recombines TRBV28 with TRBJ1-6; weak D call: TRBD1 (6 bases). CDR3 length: 15 amino acids. Per the germline V gene, CDR1 is MDHEN and CDR2 is SYDVKM. Trimming removed 5 bases at V and 2 bases at J, with 10 bases between. Complete variable domain (other parts from reference TRBV28 and TRBJ1-6): DVKVTQSSRYLVKRTGEKVFLECVQDMDHENMFWYRQDPGLGLRLIYFSYDVKMKEKGDIPEGYSVSREKKERFSLILESASTNQTSMYLCASSKDSPYNSPLHFGNGTRLTVT.

The J gene is TRBJ2-7, the V gene TRBV15; 7 positions agree with TRBD1. V lost 0 bases and J lost 2; bases outside the gene matches: 1. The germline CDR1 and CDR2 sequences are LNHNV and YYDKDF (reference sequence). The CDR3 is 14 residues long. CDR3 sequence reads: CATSRDGTAYEQYF. In DNA form, the CDR3 reads TGTGCCACCAGCAGAGACGGGACAGCCTACGAGCAGTACTTC.

J is TRBJ2-7 and V is TRBV11-2; D unclear. Germline assignment: CDR1 SGHAT and CDR2 FQNNGV. V was cut by 1 base and J by 6 bases, with 4 bases left in between. This CDR3 is built from 11 residues. As DNA, the CDR3 is TGTGCCAGCAGCTTAGCGGGCGAGCAGTACTTC. Its protein is CASSLAGEQYF. Drawing the rest from reference TRBV11-2 and TRBJ2-7, the complete variable domain is EAGVAQSPRYKIIEKRQSVAFWCNPISGHATLYWYQQILGQGPKLLIQFQNNGVVDDSQLPKDRFSAERLKGVDSTLKIQPAKLEDSAVYLCASSLAGEQYFGPGTRLTVT.

The rearrangement joins TRBV27 to TRBJ1-6; D is possibly TRBD1 (6 bases). The CDR3 contains 14 residues. The germline V and J ends were trimmed by 6 bases and 4 bases, with 10 bases remaining between them. Per the germline V gene, CDR1 is MNHEY and CDR2 is SMNVEV (reference sequence). The CDR3 loop reads CASSRQAYNSPLHF. The DNA of the CDR3 is TGTGCCAGCAGCCGACAGGCGTATAATTCACCCCTCCACTTT.

The chain employs TRBV30 and TRBJ1-3; D may be TRBD1 (5 bases). V lost 5 bases to trimming and J lost 1 base, with 15 bases between them. Looked up from germline, CDR1 is GTSNPN and CDR2 is SVGIG (reference sequence). This CDR3 is 15 amino acids long. DNA for the CDR3: TGTGCCTGGGGTAAAATAGGGGATTCTGGAAACACCATATATTTT. It specifies CAWGKIGDSGNTIYF. The full variable domain, rest sourced from reference TRBV30 and TRBJ1-3, is SQTIHQWPATLVQPVGSPLSLECTVEGTSNPNLYWYRQAAGRGLQLLFYSVGIGQISSEVPQNLSASRPQDRQFILSSKKLLLSDSGFYLCAWGKIGDSGNTIYFGEGSWLTVV.

The V call is TRBV29-1, the J call TRBJ1-3, with TRBD1 identical over 7 bases. The CDR3 is 15 amino acids. The germline V gene encodes CDR1 SQVTM and CDR2 ANQGSEA. J lost 3 bases, V lost 5 bases, and 10 bases had no gene match. CDR3: CSVTGTADLGNTIYF. The CDR3, as DNA: TGCAGCGTTACCGGGACAGCGGATCTTGGAAACACCATATATTTT.

CDR3 amino acids: CASSVRSGPQETQYF. DNA for the CDR3: TGTGCCAGCAGCGTAAGGTCAGGGCCCCAGGAGACCCAGTACTTC. The chain is built from TRBV9 and TRBJ2-5; a weak D match, TRBD1 (5 bases). V was pared by 1 base and J by 5 bases, with 15 bases between. This CDR3 has 15 amino acids. The germline V gene encodes CDR1 SGDLS and CDR2 YYNGEE.

The rearrangement uses TRBV2 and TRBJ1-2; no definite D call. This CDR3 contains 17 residues. Trimming took off 10 bases at V and 1 base at J, with 25 bases between the two ends. CDR1 and CDR2 from the germline V gene are SNHLY and FYNNEI. The CDR3 DNA sequence: TGTGCCACAAGGGAGGGATTGATAGAATACATTAACTATGGCTACACCTTC. Translation: CATREGLIEYINYGYTF. Combining the CDR3 with reference TRBV2 and TRBJ1-2 gives the whole variable domain EPEVTQTPSHQVTQMGQEVILRCVPISNHLYFYWYRQILGQKVEFLVSFYNNEISEKSEIFDDQFSVERPDGSNFTLKIRSTKLEDSAMYFCATREGLIEYINYGYTFGSGTRLTVV.

Of note for this clone: A junction boundary mismatches the germline segment, possibly from a read error. This chain uses TRBV27 with TRBJ1-2, with D maybe TRBD1 (6 bases). The CDR3 loop spans 15 amino acids. CDR1 and CDR2 (germline): MNHEY, SMNVEV (reference sequence). This CDR3 reads CTSSRDTSRGYGYTF. Written as DNA, the CDR3 is TGTACCAGCAGCAGGGACACCTCGCGAGGCTATGGCTACACCTTC.

V gene TRBV20-1 combines with J gene TRBJ2-1, with a weak D call TRBD1 (5 bases). The CDR3 is made up of 10 amino acids. Germline V gene data show CDR1 as DFQATT and CDR2 as SNEGSKA (reference sequence). The CDR3 nucleotides read TGCAGCACTCCAGGGAATGAGCAGTTCTTC. Encoded protein: CSTPGNEQFF.

This sequence joins TRBV2 and TRBJ2-7; TRBD2 is a possible D gene (5 bases). CDR1 SNHLY and CDR2 FYNNEI come from the germline V gene. V was trimmed by 4 bases and J by 5 bases, leaving 15 bases between them. CDR3 length: 14 amino acids. The CDR3 sequence is CASSGETVTNEQYF. CDR3 bases: TGTGCCAGCAGTGGGGAGACGGTAACCAACGAGCAGTACTTC.

This clone came up a few times. The genes are TRBV5-1 and TRBJ1-2, with no clear D. The length of the CDR3 is 14 residues. Germline loops: CDR1 SGHRS, CDR2 YFSETQ. Between the trimmed V and J ends, which lost 6 bases and 0 bases, there was a span of 12 bases. The CDR3 DNA reads as TGCGCCAGCACCCCTGAGGGAACTAACTATGGCTACACCTTC. Translating gives CASTPEGTNYGYTF.

This clone was counted only a few times. In nucleotides, the CDR3 is TGTGCCAGCAGTTACCTCCCCTACGAGCAGTACTTC. It codes for CASSYLPYEQYF. This chain connects TRBV6-5 to TRBJ2-7; no firm D call. Germline-derived CDR1 and CDR2 are MNHEY and SVGAGI. V was clipped by 2 bases and J by 2 bases, with 4 bases between them. The CDR3 has 12 residues.

The genes are TRBV7-6 and TRBJ2-5; 7 bases align to TRBD2. The last part of the DNA fits TRBJ2-7 better; the J call may be wrong. The germline gives CDR1 SGHVS, CDR2 FNYEAQ. There are 15 residues in the CDR3. CDR3 nucleotides: TGTGCCAGCAGCTTAAGGGGCGGGAGCTCCTACGAGCAGTACTTC. It translates to CASSLRGGSSYEQYF.

The J gene is TRBJ1-5, the V gene TRBV19; 8 nucleotides align to TRBD1. Germline V gene lookup returns CDR1 LNHDA and CDR2 SQIVND (reference sequence). CDR3 length: 16 amino acids. V trimming: 4 bases; J trimming: 5 bases; junction bases outside the gene matches: 10. CDR3 in DNA: TGTGCCAGTAGTAACTCGGACAGGGAGATCTATCAGCCCCAGCATTTT. The encoded protein is CASSNSDREIYQPQHF.

This chain connects TRBV6-5 to TRBJ1-1; D may be TRBD1 (5 bases). The CDR3 runs to 16 residues. The V and J ends lost 2 bases and 0 bases respectively, with 13 bases between them. Germline values: CDR1 MNHEY, CDR2 SVGAGI. CDR3 coding DNA: TGTGCCAGCAGTTACCTACAGGCTTATATGAACACTGAAGCTTTCTTT. Its translation: CASSYLQAYMNTEAFF.